These T cell receptor beta chains were read from a single sample in a study of blood T cell repertoires in COVID-19. Profiled with immunoSEQ multiplex PCR; TCRdb holds only in-frame clones, not every one. This table holds around 150,000 clones, 93% found once. The specimen was peripheral blood. Every receptor here comes from a woman aged 60 to 75 with COVID-19, enrolled during active disease. CDR3s include the opening cysteine and the closing phenylalanine or tryptophan. Fields, in order: CDR3 protein, CDR3 DNA, D gene, clone size, V gene, J gene, CDR3 length. A D gene is named only where the DNA matches it firmly. Rows give clone size only sometimes, using once, few, many, or a class for an expanded clone.

CASSQVAGVYNEQFF,TGCGCCAGCAGCCAAGTGGCAGGGGTTTACAATGAGCAGTTCTTC,-,few,TRBV4-3,TRBJ2-1,15
CASSQLTVTFSGNTIYF,TGTGCCAGCAGCCAATTAACAGTGACCTTCTCTGGAAACACCATATATTTT,-,-,TRBV16,TRBJ1-3,17
CASSQEGGVSTDTQYF,TGTGCCAGCAGCCAAGAAGGAGGCGTTAGCACAGATACGCAGTATTTT,-,-,TRBV3-1/TRBV3-2,TRBJ2-3,16
CASSYSPGPEKLFF,TGTGCCAGCAGTTACTCCCCAGGGCCTGAAAAACTGTTTTTT,-,-,TRBV6-2/TRBV6-3,TRBJ1-4,14
CASSLRQGRAYEQYF,TGCGCCAGCAGCTTGAGACAGGGTAGGGCCTACGAGCAGTACTTC,TRBD1,-,TRBV5-1,TRBJ2-7,15
CSVRQGNFYTDTQYF,TGCAGCGTTCGCCAGGGGAATTTTTACACAGATACGCAGTATTTT,-,few,TRBV29-1,TRBJ2-3,15
CASSVYQNTEAFF,TGTGCCAGCAGCGTCTACCAGAACACTGAAGCTTTCTTT,-,-,TRBV9,TRBJ1-1,13
CASSLAGGPRNSPLHF,TGTGCCAGCAGCTTAGCAGGGGGTCCCCGTAATTCACCCCTCCACTTT,-,-,TRBV7-2,TRBJ1-6,16
CASSSRTGGLNTEAFF,TGTGCCAGCAGCTCAAGGACAGGGGGCTTGAACACTGAAGCTTTCTTT,TRBD1,-,TRBV3-1/TRBV3-2,TRBJ1-1,16
CASSEYGGSNQPQHF,TGTGCCAGCAGTGAATACGGGGGGAGCAATCAGCCCCAGCATTTT,-,-,TRBV25-1,TRBJ1-5,15